This T cell receptor beta chain stems from a study of control samples from healthy donors and cancer patients. Produced via immunoSEQ multiplex PCR; TCRdb's table is partial and in-frame only. The repertoire includes 90,000 or so clones, about 88% of them detected once, and 0.95% to 1.5% sits in the top ten. Turning to this clone: This sample includes further DNA sequences coding for the same CDR3.

This CDR3 is built from 16 residues. Germline lookup yields CDR1 MNHNY and CDR2 SVGAGI (reference sequence). The V end lost 5 bases, the J end lost 0 bases, and 14 bases lay between the germline ends. Sequencing used blood. The clonotype comes from a woman aged 45-65 years in good health. The chain carries TRBV6-6 and TRBJ1-3, with a weak D call TRBD1 (5 bases). In DNA, the CDR3 is TGTGCCAGCAGTCGCCGACGGGGGAACTCTGGAAACACCATATATTTT. Protein product: CASSRRRGNSGNTIYF.